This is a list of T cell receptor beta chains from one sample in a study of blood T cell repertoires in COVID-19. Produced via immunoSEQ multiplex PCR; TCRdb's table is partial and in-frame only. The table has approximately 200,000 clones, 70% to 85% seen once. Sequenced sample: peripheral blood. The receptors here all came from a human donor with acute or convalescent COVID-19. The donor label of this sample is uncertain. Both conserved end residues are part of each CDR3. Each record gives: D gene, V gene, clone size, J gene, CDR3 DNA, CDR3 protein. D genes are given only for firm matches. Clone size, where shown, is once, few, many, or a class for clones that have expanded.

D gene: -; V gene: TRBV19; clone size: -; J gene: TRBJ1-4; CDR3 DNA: TGTGCCAGTAGTATCACCGACAGGAGGAATGAAAAACTGTTTTTT; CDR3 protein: CASSITDRRNEKLFF
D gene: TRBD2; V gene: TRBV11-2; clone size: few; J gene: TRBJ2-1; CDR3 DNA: TGTGCCAGCACCTTACAAGGGGCGGGAGGGGGCCACAATGAGCAGTTCTTC; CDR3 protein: CASTLQGAGGGHNEQFF
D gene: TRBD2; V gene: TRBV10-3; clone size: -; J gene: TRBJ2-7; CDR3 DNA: TGTGCCATCATGGGACTAGCGGGAACCGAGCAGTACTTC; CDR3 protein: CAIMGLAGTEQYF
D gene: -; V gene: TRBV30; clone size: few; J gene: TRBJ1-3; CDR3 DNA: TGTGCCTGCAGAACGGGGAGCTCTGGAAACACCATATATTTT; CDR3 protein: CACRTGSSGNTIYF
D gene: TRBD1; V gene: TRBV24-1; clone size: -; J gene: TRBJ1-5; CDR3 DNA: TGTGCCACCAGTCCAGGGGGGCCGTTTAATCAGCCCCAGCATTTT; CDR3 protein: CATSPGGPFNQPQHF
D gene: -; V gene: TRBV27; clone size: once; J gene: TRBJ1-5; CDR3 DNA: TGTGCCAGCAGTGCCCGATGGGGGGATCGACAGCCCCAGCATTTT; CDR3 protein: CASSARWGDRQPQHF
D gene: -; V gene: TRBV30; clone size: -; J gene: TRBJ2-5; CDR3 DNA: TGTGCCTGGAGTGACGACGGGTACCAAGAGACCCAGTACTTC; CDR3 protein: CAWSDDGYQETQYF
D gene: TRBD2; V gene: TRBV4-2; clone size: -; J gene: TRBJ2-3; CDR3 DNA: TGTGCCAGCAGCCAGAAAATAGCGGGAGGAGTAGATACGCAGTATTTT; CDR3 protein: CASSQKIAGGVDTQYF
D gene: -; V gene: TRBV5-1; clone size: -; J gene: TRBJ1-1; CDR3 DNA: TGCGCCAGCAGCTTGGCCGGTTACTCACGGAACACTGAAGCTTTCTTT; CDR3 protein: CASSLAGYSRNTEAFF
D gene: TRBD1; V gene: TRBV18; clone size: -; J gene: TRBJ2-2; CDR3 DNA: TGTGCCAGCTCACTTGACAGGGCGAACACCGGGGAGCTGTTTTTT; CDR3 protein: CASSLDRANTGELFF
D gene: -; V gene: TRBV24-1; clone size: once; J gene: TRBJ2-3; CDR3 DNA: TGTGCCACCAGTGACCCCAGCGGCACAGATACGCAGTATTTT; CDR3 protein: CATSDPSGTDTQYF
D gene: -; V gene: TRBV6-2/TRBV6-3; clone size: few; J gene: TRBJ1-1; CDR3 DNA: TGTGCCAGCAGTTACCGCAGTGACGGGGCTGAAGCTTTCTTT; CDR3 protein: CASSYRSDGAEAFF
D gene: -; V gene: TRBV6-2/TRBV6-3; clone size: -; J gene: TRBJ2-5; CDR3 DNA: TGTGCCAGCAGTCCGCATGAGGTGTCTCAAGAGACCCAGTACTTC; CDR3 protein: CASSPHEVSQETQYF
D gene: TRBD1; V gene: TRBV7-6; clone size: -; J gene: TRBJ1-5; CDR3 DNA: TGTGCCAGCAGCTTAGACCAGGGGGCAGGTCAGCCCCAGCATTTT; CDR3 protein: CASSLDQGAGQPQHF
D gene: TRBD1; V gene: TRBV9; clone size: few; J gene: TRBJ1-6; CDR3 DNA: TGTGCCAGCAGCCCTCAGGGGGGGACAGGACTTTCACCCCTCCACTTT; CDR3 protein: CASSPQGGTGLSPLHF
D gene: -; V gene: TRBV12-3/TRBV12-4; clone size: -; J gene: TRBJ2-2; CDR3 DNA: TGTGCCAGCGCGAGCCCCGGGGAGCTGTTTTTT; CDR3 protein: CASASPGELFF
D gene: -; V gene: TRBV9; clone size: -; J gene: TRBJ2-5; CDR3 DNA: TGTGCCAGCAGCCCGCGCGTGACTCAAGAGACCCAGTACTTC; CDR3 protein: CASSPRVTQETQYF
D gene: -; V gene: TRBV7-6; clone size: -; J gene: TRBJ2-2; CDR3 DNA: TGTGCCAGCAGCTCCGGGGAGCGGGACACCGGGGAGCTGTTTTTT; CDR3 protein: CASSSGERDTGELFF
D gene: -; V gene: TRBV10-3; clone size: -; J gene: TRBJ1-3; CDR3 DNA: TGTGCCACGGGGGGAAGCAGGGCTGGAAACACCATATATTTT; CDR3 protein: CATGGSRAGNTIYF
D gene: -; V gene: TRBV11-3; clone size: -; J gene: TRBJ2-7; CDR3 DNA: TGTGCCAGCAGCTCGCTCATACAGGGTTTGGGCTACGAGCAGTACTTC; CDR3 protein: CASSSLIQGLGYEQYF
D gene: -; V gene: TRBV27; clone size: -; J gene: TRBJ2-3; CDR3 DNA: TGTGCCAGCAGTTTTAGGGGGAGCGGAGTTGGTACGCAGTATTTT; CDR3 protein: CASSFRGSGVGTQYF
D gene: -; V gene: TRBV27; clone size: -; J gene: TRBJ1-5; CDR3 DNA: TGTGCCAGCGGCCTACTCGCAGGGAGCAATCAGCCCCAGCATTTT; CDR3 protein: CASGLLAGSNQPQHF
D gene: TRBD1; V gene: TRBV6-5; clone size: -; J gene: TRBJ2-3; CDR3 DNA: TGTGCCAGCAGCCCCCAGGGGGCAGATACGCAGTATTTT; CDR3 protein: CASSPQGADTQYF
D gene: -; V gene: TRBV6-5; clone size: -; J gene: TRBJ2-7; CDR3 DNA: TGTGCCAGCAGTTACTCGGGGGCAGGGTCCCCCTACGAGCAGTACTTC; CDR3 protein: CASSYSGAGSPYEQYF
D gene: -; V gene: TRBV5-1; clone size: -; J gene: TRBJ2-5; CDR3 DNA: TGCGCCAGCAGCTTGGGGCCTCCGGTGATGGAGTCTAGGGGCGCCCAGTACTTC; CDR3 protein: CASSLGPPVMESRGAQYF
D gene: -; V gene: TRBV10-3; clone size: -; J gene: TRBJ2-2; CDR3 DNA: TGTGCCATCGGGGGAGGAGCGGGTAACGGGGAGCTGTTTTTT; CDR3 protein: CAIGGGAGNGELFF
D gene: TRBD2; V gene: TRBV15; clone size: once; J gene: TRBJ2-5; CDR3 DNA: TGTGCCACCCTGGCTGGGACTAGCGGGAGCGTCGAGACCCAGTACTTC; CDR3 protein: CATLAGTSGSVETQYF
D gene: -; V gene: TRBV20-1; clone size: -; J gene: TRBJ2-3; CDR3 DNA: TGCAGTCTCTCAGAGGGTACGCAGTATTTT; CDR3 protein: CSLSEGTQYF
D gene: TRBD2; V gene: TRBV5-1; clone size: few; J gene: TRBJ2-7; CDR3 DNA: TGCGCCAGCAGCCCCAGACTAGCGGTGCTCTCCTACGAGCAGTACTTC; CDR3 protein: CASSPRLAVLSYEQYF
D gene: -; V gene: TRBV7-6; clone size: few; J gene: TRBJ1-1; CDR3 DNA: TGTGCCAGCAGCTTAGGTCTCGGGAACACTGAAGCTTTCTTT; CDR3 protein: CASSLGLGNTEAFF
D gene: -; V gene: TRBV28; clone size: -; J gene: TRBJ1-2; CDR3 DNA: TGTGCCAGCAGGCCAGGGACTCTTGGCTACACCTTC; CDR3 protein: CASRPGTLGYTF
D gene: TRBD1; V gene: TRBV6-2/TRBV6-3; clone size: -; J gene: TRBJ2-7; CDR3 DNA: TGTGCCAGCAGTTCCCCCGGACAGGGTGGGTACGAGCAGTACTTC; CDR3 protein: CASSSPGQGGYEQYF
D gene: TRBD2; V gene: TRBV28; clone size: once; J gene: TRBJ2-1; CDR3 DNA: TGTGCCAGCAGTCCCACTAGCGGGCCGTGGAATGAGCAGTTCTTC; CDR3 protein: CASSPTSGPWNEQFF
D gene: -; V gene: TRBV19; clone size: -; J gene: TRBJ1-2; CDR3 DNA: TGTGCCAGTACCTATGGGGGCCCCGGGACGACGTTCCAAAGAGCCTATGGCTACACCTTC; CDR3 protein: CASTYGGPGTTFQRAYGYTF
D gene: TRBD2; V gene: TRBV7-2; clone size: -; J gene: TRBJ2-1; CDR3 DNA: TGTGCCAGCAGCTTAGTGCGGGAGGGCCTCGATGAGCAGTTCTTC; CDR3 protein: CASSLVREGLDEQFF
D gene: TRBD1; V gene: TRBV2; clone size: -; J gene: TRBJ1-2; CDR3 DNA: TGTGCCAGCAGTGAATTGGTATTGGACAGGGGATTTGAAGGGTATGGCTACACCTTC; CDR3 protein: CASSELVLDRGFEGYGYTF
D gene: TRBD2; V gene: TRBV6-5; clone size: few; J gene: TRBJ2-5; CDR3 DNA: TGTGCCAGCAGTTCCGGACTTGCGGGAGATCGGACCCAGTACTTC; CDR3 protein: CASSSGLAGDRTQYF
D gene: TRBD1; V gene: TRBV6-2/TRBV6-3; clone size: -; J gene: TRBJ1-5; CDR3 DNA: TGTGCCAGCAGCCTGGGACAGGGTGACCATCAGCCCCAGCATTTT; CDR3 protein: CASSLGQGDHQPQHF
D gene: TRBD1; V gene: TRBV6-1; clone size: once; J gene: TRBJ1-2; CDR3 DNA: TGTGCCAGCAGTGAAGCGTCGACAGGGGTGAGGGGCTACACCTTC; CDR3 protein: CASSEASTGVRGYTF
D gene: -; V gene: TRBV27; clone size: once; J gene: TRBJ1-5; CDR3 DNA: TGTGCCAGCAGTTTATTGTCAGGGTTAGGCAATCAGCCCCAGCATTTT; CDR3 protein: CASSLLSGLGNQPQHF
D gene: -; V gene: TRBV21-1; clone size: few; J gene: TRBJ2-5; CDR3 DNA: TGTGCCAGCAGCAAAGTCCCAATTCTACAGGGGATAGAGACCCAGTACTTC; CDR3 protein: CASSKVPILQGIETQYF
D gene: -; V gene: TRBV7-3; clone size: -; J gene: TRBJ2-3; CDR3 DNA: TGTGCCAGCAGCTCGACCGGGGGTCCAGATACGCAGTATTTT; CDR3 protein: CASSSTGGPDTQYF
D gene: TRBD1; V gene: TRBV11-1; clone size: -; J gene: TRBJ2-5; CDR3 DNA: TGTGCCAGCACCCTCACAGGGGGAGAGACCCAGTACTTC; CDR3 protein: CASTLTGGETQYF
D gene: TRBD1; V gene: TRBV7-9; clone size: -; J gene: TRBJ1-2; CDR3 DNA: TGTGCCAGCAGCATGACAGGGGTCTATGGCTACACCTTC; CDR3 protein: CASSMTGVYGYTF
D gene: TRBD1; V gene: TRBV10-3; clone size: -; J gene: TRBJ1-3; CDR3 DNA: TGTGCCATCAGCCGGGACAGCTCTGGAAACACCATATATTTT; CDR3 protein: CAISRDSSGNTIYF
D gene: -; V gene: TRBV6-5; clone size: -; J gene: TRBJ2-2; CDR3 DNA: TGTGCCAGCAGTTATTCTAGGGGCGGCGGGGAGCTGTTTTTT; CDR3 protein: CASSYSRGGGELFF
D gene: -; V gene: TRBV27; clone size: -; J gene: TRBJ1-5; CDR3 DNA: TGTGCCAGCAGTTTAAACCCGCAGGGGCCGAATAGCAATCAGCCCCAGCATTTT; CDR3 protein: CASSLNPQGPNSNQPQHF
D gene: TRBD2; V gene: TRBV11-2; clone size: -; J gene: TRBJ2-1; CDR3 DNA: TGTGCCAGCAGCTTTTCCGGACTAGTTCAGTTCTTC; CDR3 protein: CASSFSGLVQFF
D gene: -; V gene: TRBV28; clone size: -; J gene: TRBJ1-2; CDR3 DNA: TGTGCCAGCAGTTTATTGCAGGGGAGTCCCAACTATGGCTACACCTTC; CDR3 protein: CASSLLQGSPNYGYTF
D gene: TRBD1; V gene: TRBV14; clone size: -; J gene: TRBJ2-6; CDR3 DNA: TGTGCCAGCAGCCAAGGGGGGAGACAGGGGGTCCCTGGGGCCAACGTCCTGACTTTC; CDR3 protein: CASSQGGRQGVPGANVLTF
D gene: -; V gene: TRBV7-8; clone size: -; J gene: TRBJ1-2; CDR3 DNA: TGTGCCAGCAGCTTAGAGTTCCAGGCCTATGGCTACACCTTC; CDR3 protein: CASSLEFQAYGYTF
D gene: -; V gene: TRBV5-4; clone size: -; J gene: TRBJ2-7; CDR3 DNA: TGTGCCAGCAGCTTGGCAGTCTACGAGCAGTACTTC; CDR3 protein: CASSLAVYEQYF
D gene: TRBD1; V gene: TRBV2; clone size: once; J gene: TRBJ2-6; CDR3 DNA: TGTGCCAGTGTCAGCGGGACAGGGGGCTTTGGGGCCAACGTCCTGACTTTC; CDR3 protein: CASVSGTGGFGANVLTF
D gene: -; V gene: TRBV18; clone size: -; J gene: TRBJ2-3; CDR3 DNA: TGTGCCAGCTCACCAGAGCAGGGCCGGGCAGATACGCAGTATTTT; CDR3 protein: CASSPEQGRADTQYF
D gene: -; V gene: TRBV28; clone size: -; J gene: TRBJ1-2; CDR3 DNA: TGTGCCAGCAGCCTCGAGTTGGCAGGGGTGTCCTATGGCTACACCTTC; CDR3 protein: CASSLELAGVSYGYTF
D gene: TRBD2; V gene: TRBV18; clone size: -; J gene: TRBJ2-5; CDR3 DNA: TGTGCCAGCTCACCACTACTAGCGGGAGAGACCCAGTACTTC; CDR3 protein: CASSPLLAGETQYF
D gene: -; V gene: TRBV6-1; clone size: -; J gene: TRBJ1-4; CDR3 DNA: TGTGCCAGCAGTGCCCGGCGGGGGGGGAGAAACGAAAAACTGTTTTTT; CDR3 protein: CASSARRGGRNEKLFF
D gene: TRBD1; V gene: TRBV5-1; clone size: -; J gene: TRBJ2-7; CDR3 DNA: TGCGCCAGCAGCCACGGGACAGGGGGGCTCTACGAGCAGTACTTC; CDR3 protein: CASSHGTGGLYEQYF
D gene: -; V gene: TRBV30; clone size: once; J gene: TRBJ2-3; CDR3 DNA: TGTGCCTGGAGCCTTAGCACAGATACGCAGTATTTT; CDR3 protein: CAWSLSTDTQYF